Following are 19 T cell receptor beta chains from one sample sequenced in a study of OX40 agonist ivuxolimab in advanced cancers. Clones were read by immunoSEQ multiplex PCR, and TCRdb kept only the in-frame ones, dropping some. The data hold more than 100,000 clones, with approximately 92% observed a single time. The source was CD4+ or CD8+ T cells sorted from blood, collected in a trial of the OX40 agonist ivuxolimab. The receptors were gathered from an adult with an advanced solid tumor such as melanoma, head and neck, liver or kidney cancer.

The J gene is TRBJ2-5, the V gene TRBV6-1, with D possibly being TRBD2 (5 bases). The CDR3 runs 13 residues. Germline assignment: CDR1 MNHNS and CDR2 SASEGT. Trimming stripped 8 bases from V and 5 bases from J, with 15 bases between. The CDR3 here is CASLRAFSETQYF. Written as DNA, the CDR3 is TGTGCCAGCTTGAGGGCCTTCTCTGAGACCCAGTACTTC.

The genes are TRBV4-1 and TRBJ1-6; D is unresolved. Trimming removed 2 bases at V and 4 bases at J, with 12 bases between. CDR1 and CDR2 from the germline V gene are MGHRA and YSYEKL. There are 16 residues in the CDR3. DNA for the CDR3: TGCGCCAGCAGCCAACCCCCGACAAATTATAATTCACCCCTCCACTTT. Translating gives CASSQPPTNYNSPLHF.

This clone was picked up one time. This chain connects TRBV28 to TRBJ2-7; TRBD1 matches 10 bases. This CDR3 comprises 16 residues. Trimming removed 6 bases from V and 5 bases from J; junction bases left unmatched: 13. CDR1 is MDHEN and CDR2 is SYDVKM in the germline V gene. As DNA, the CDR3 is TGTGCCAGCAGCCCTGGCCCGGGACAGGGGATCCACGAGCAGTACTTC. It encodes CASSPGPGQGIHEQYF.

The rearrangement uses TRBV6-5 and TRBJ1-2; D call uncertain. V lost 6 bases, J lost 6 bases, and 14 bases lay in between. The CDR3 consists of 13 residues. CDR1 MNHEY and CDR2 SVGAGI come from the germline V gene. CDR3 sequence (DNA): TGTGCCAGCAGCCCGATGGTGTCAGATGGCTACACCTTC. Translation gives CASSPMVSDGYTF.

The chain employs TRBV7-9 and TRBJ2-2, with a tentative D call TRBD2 (6 bases). The V gene's germline CDR1 is SEHNR and CDR2 FQNEAQ (reference sequence). The CDR3 length is 13 residues. V was cut by 5 bases and J by 6 bases, with 10 bases left in between. CDR3 loop: CASSLIAAGELFF. The CDR3 DNA follows: TGTGCCAGCAGCCTCATAGCGGCCGGGGAGCTGTTTTTT.

V gene TRBV7-3 combines with J gene TRBJ2-2, with TRBD2 matching over 9 bases. Looked up from germline, CDR1 is SGHTA and CDR2 is FQGTGA. After removal of 5 bases from V and 8 bases from J, the junction contained 6 bases not matched to a gene. The CDR3 loop spans 14 amino acids. The CDR3 bases are TGTGCCAGCAGCAAAGCGGGAGGTGTAGGGGAGCTGTTTTTT. It specifies CASSKAGGVGELFF.

The chain carries TRBV2 and TRBJ2-2; D is unclear. Trimming removed 1 base from V and 4 bases from J, with 1 base in between. Germline assignment: CDR1 SNHLY and CDR2 FYNNEI. This CDR3 contains 12 residues. The CDR3 protein is CASSEGTGELFF. CDR3 bases: TGTGCCAGCAGTGAAGGCACCGGGGAGCTGTTTTTT.

A few counts support this clone. The rearrangement uses TRBV5-6 and TRBJ2-5, with 16 bases lining up with TRBD2. Germline-derived CDR1 and CDR2 are SGHDT and YYEEEE. The CDR3 sequence is 18 residues long. V trimming: 5 bases; J trimming: 4 bases; junction bases outside the gene matches: 11. The CDR3 DNA is TGTGCCAGCAGGGGGGGACTAGCGGGAGGGCCGCCGGGAGAGACCCAGTACTTC. Translation: CASRGGLAGGPPGETQYF.

The rearrangement uses TRBV7-2 and TRBJ2-7; 9 bases are shared with TRBD1. Trimming removed 5 bases from V and 5 bases from J; junction bases left unmatched: 13. The CDR3 extends over 16 amino acids. CDR1 SGHTA and CDR2 FQGNSA come from the germline V gene. The CDR3 reads CASSLQGQGMGHEQYF. The CDR3 region has the DNA TGTGCCAGCAGCCTCCAAGGACAGGGGATGGGACACGAGCAGTACTTC.

This chain links TRBV9 with TRBJ2-3; 7 bases are shared with TRBD2. The CDR3 consists of 18 residues. The germline gives CDR1 SGDLS, CDR2 YYNGEE. V lost 0 bases and J lost 4; bases outside the gene matches: 14. The CDR3 loop reads CASSVALVSGPVADTQYF. CDR3 DNA sequence: TGTGCCAGCAGCGTAGCTCTAGTTAGCGGGCCGGTAGCAGATACGCAGTATTTT. The full variable domain, rest sourced from reference TRBV9 and TRBJ2-3, is DSGVTQTPKHLITATGQRVTLRCSPRSGDLSVYWYQQSLDQGLQFLIQYYNGEERAKGNILERFSAQQFPDLHSELNLSSLELGDSALYFCASSVALVSGPVADTQYFGPGTRLTVL.

J is TRBJ2-2 and V is TRBV5-1; TRBD2 matches at 8 bases. Germline CDR1 reads SGHRS; CDR2 reads YFSETQ. The CDR3 has 16 amino acids. After removal of 5 bases from V and 6 bases from J, the junction contained 12 bases not matched to a gene. The CDR3 DNA reads TGCGCCAGCAGTTTTACTCATAGCGGGACGTCCGGGGAGCTGTTTTTT. Protein sequence: CASSFTHSGTSGELFF.

The gene calls are TRBV15 and TRBJ1-5; no clear D gene. With 0 bases removed from V and 1 base from J, the gap between germline ends came to 13 bases. Germline V CDR1 and CDR2: LNHNV, YYDKDF (reference sequence). This CDR3 spans 17 amino acids. CDR3 loop: CATSRDLGSWSNQPQHF. The CDR3, as DNA: TGTGCCACCAGCAGAGATCTAGGTTCTTGGAGCAATCAGCCCCAGCATTTT. Combining the CDR3 with reference TRBV15 and TRBJ1-5 gives the whole variable domain DAMVIQNPRYQVTQFGKPVTLSCSQTLNHNVMYWYQQKSSQAPKLLFHYYDKDFNNEADTPDNFQSRRPNTSFCFLDIRSPGLGDTAMYLCATSRDLGSWSNQPQHFGDGTRLSIL.

The rearrangement links TRBV5-6 to TRBJ1-6; perhaps TRBD1 as D (5 bases). The CDR3 sequence is 16 residues long. Looked up from germline, CDR1 is SGHDT and CDR2 is YYEEEE. V gave up 3 bases and J gave up 7 bases, with 17 bases separating them. The CDR3 sequence is CASSYVDSRRNSPLHF. In DNA, the CDR3 is TGTGCCAGCAGCTACGTTGACAGCAGGCGCAATTCACCCCTCCACTTT.

The gene calls are TRBV5-1 and TRBJ2-5; D is unresolved. CDR3 length: 13 amino acids. Germline CDR1 SGHRS, CDR2 YFSETQ. Trimming shortened V by 0 bases and J by 4 bases, and 7 bases separated the two germline ends. The CDR3 spells CASSLDPGETQYF. The DNA for the CDR3 is TGCGCCAGCAGCTTGGACCCCGGAGAGACCCAGTACTTC.

This chain joins TRBV19 and TRBJ2-7; 15 bases match TRBD2. The J segment lost 0 bases and the V segment lost 5 bases, leaving 8 bases of the junction unmatched. The CDR3 extends over 18 amino acids. Looked up from germline, CDR1 is LNHDA and CDR2 is SQIVND (reference sequence). The CDR3 nucleotides are TGTGCCAGTAGTCACCCCGGGACTAGCGGGAGGCCCTCCTACGAGCAGTACTTC. Translating gives CASSHPGTSGRPSYEQYF.

V is TRBV19 and J is TRBJ1-1, with D unresolved. CDR1 LNHDA and CDR2 SQIVND come from the germline V gene (reference sequence). V lost 6 bases, J lost 5 bases, and 13 bases lay in between. CDR3 length: 13 amino acids. In nucleotides, the CDR3 is TGTGCCAGTAGCTCGCACTTGGGGACTGAAGCTTTCTTT. It is translated as CASSSHLGTEAFF.

The V and J genes are TRBV6-5 and TRBJ1-3, with D perhaps TRBD1 (5 bases). V gave up 2 bases and J gave up 0 bases, with 8 bases separating them. Germline V CDR1 and CDR2: MNHEY, SVGAGI. The length of the CDR3 is 15 residues. Written as DNA, the CDR3 is TGTGCCAGCAGTTACAAGGGGAGCTCTGGAAACACCATATATTTT. Translating gives CASSYKGSSGNTIYF.

The genes are TRBV18 and TRBJ2-1; unclear D gene. Deletions cut 0 bases from V and 9 bases from J, with 6 bases between. Germline V gene sequence: CDR1 KGHSH, CDR2 LQKENI. This CDR3 is 12 amino acids long. CDR3 in DNA: TGTGCCAGCTCACCACCAGCCCTTGAGCAGTTCTTC. Amino acid sequence: CASSPPALEQFF.

The chain carries TRBV7-9 and TRBJ1-1; D is possibly TRBD1 (5 bases). The CDR3 extends over 14 amino acids. Germline CDR1 reads SEHNR; CDR2 reads FQNEAQ (reference sequence). Trimming shortened V by 5 bases and J by 6 bases, and 16 bases separated the two germline ends. CDR3 loop: CASSLRDGAPEAFF. In DNA, the CDR3 is TGTGCCAGCAGCCTCAGGGACGGAGCCCCTGAAGCTTTCTTT. Full variable domain (rest looked up from reference TRBV7-9 and TRBJ1-1): DTGVSQNPRHKITKRGQNVTFRCDPISEHNRLYWYRQTLGQGPEFLTYFQNEAQLEKSRLLSDRFSAERPKGSFSTLEIQRTEQGDSAMYLCASSLRDGAPEAFFGQGTRLTVV.